This T cell receptor beta chain was captured in a study of T-cell reconstitution after alpha-beta-depleted transplantation in children. The TCRbeta library was prepared with unique molecular identifiers. TCRdb passed the PCR reads through MiXCR, listing each CDR3 protein once. The top ten hold 2% to 3% of the sample, which has approximately 520,000 distinct CDR3 sequences, around a third seen once. The CDR3 length is 19 residues. Per the germline V gene, CDR1 is DFQATT and CDR2 is SNEGSKA (reference sequence). Trimming took 0 bases from V and 3 from J; bases not matched to a gene: 17. The input for sequencing was PBMCs from the stem cell graft donor, taken from the stem cell graft. V gene TRBV20-1 combines with J gene TRBJ2-7; 10 nucleotides agree with TRBD2. This TCR was recovered from a human donor who donated a stem cell graft to a child with aplastic anemia. CDR3 sequence reads: CSARDLNASGSILIYEQYF. In DNA form, the CDR3 reads TGCAGTGCTAGAGATCTGAATGCTAGCGGGAGTATTCTTATCTACGAGCAGTACTTC.